The 12 T cell receptor beta chains in this list originate from one sample, sequenced in a study of T-cell reconstitution after alpha-beta-depleted transplantation in children. Unique molecular identifiers featured in how the TCRbeta library was prepared. TCRdb reanalysed the PCR reads using MiXCR and keeps one entry per CDR3 protein. The sample consists of about 690,000 distinct CDR3 sequences, 16% of them appearing once. The sequences come from PBMCs from the stem cell graft donor, collected from the stem cell graft. The receptors stem from a human donor who donated a stem cell graft to a child with acute myeloid leukemia.

In its sample, this clonotype was seen many times. V gene TRBV12-3 or TRBV12-4 combines with J gene TRBJ1-6; D possibly corresponds to TRBD1 (5 bases). Deletions cut 6 bases from V and 8 bases from J, with 17 bases between. The CDR3 consists of 15 residues. The CDR3 DNA sequence: TGTGCCAGCAGCCGAGGAGGCAGGGCGTATTCACCCCTCCACTTT. This translates into CASSRGGRAYSPLHF.

This clonotype showed up many times. CDR3 bases: TGCAGCGTTGATGCGGGGGCTGGGGCCAACGTCCTGACTTTC. This gives the protein CSVDAGAGANVLTF. The chain employs TRBV29-1 and TRBJ2-6; 7 bases line up with TRBD2. Per germline, CDR1 SQVTM and CDR2 ANQGSEA. Trimming removed 3 bases from V and 2 bases from J; junction bases left unmatched: 1. The CDR3 is 14 residues long.

This clonotype was picked up a small number of times. The chain joins TRBV7-9 to TRBJ1-1; D is undetermined. This CDR3 is 11 amino acids long. CDR1 is SEHNR and CDR2 is FQNEAQ in the germline V gene (reference sequence). V was trimmed by 5 bases and J by 6 bases, leaving 7 bases between them. CDR3 coding DNA: TGTGCCAGCAGCATAGGCCCTGAAGCTTTCTTT. This codes for CASSIGPEAFF.

This clonotype was seen a handful of times. The chain uses TRBV7-9 and TRBJ1-1, with D unclear. Trimming shortened V by 2 bases and J by 5 bases, and 12 bases separated the two germline ends. The CDR3 is made up of 14 amino acids. Per germline, CDR1 SEHNR and CDR2 FQNEAQ (reference sequence). This chain's CDR3 is CASSLTGRETEAFF. The CDR3, as DNA: TGTGCCAGCAGCTTAACGGGAAGGGAGACTGAAGCTTTCTTT.

Details on this clonotype: A read error is possible here, since a much larger clone lies one base away. This rearrangement joins TRBV12-3 or TRBV12-4 to TRBJ2-3, with TRBD2 matching 8 bases. The CDR3 has 18 amino acids. The V gene end was trimmed by 3 bases and the J gene end by 5 bases; junction bases not matched to a gene: 16. This CDR3 reads CASSFDGGARLTLDTQYF. The CDR3 DNA reads TGTGCCAGCAGTTTTGACGGGGGGGCCCGCCTCACACTAGATACGCAGTATTTT.

This clonotype was counted many times. The V and J genes are TRBV29-1 and TRBJ1-4; 8 positions agree with TRBD1. V dropped 4 bases and J dropped 7; count of bases not matched to a gene: 11. CDR3 length equals 15 residues. Germline-derived CDR1 and CDR2 are SQVTM and ANQGSEA. The CDR3 is CSVVPAGGTREKLFF. The CDR3 nucleotides are TGCAGCGTTGTCCCAGCAGGGGGCACTCGTGAAAAACTGTTTTTT.

This chain uses TRBV11-1 with TRBJ2-3; 7 nucleotides align to TRBD2. J was trimmed by 5 bases and V by 2 bases; bases with no gene match: 19. From germline, CDR1 is SGHAT and CDR2 FQDESV (reference sequence). The CDR3 has 19 residues. The CDR3 DNA reads TGTGCCAGCAGCTTATACCCCCCCGTGCAGCGGGGCGTCCAAGATACGCAGTATTTT. Protein: CASSLYPPVQRGVQDTQYF.

This clonotype occurred a few times. The chain combines TRBV7-2 with TRBJ2-3; 10 nucleotides line up with TRBD2. CDR1 SGHTA and CDR2 FQGNSA come from the germline V gene. The CDR3 is 15 amino acids. V gave up 8 bases and J gave up 3 bases; unmatched junction bases: 8. CDR3 DNA sequence: TGTGCCAGCCGAACTCAGCGGGGGGGAACAGATACGCAGTATTTT. Its translation: CASRTQRGGTDTQYF.

This clonotype has just a few counts. The V call is TRBV11-2, the J call TRBJ2-1; D is uncertain. The CDR3 is 17 amino acids. The V end lost 0 bases, the J end lost 0 bases, and 12 bases lay between the germline ends. Germline V lookup: CDR1 SGHAT, CDR2 FQNNGV. This CDR3 reads CASSLETTRNSYNEQFF. DNA of the CDR3: TGTGCCAGCAGCTTAGAAACAACCCGGAACTCCTACAATGAGCAGTTCTTC. The complete variable domain, with remaining parts taken from reference TRBV11-2 and TRBJ2-1, reads EAGVAQSPRYKIIEKRQSVAFWCNPISGHATLYWYQQILGQGPKLLIQFQNNGVVDDSQLPKDRFSAERLKGVDSTLKIQPAKLEDSAVYLCASSLETTRNSYNEQFFGPGTRLTVL.

This clonotype showed up just a few times. The rearrangement uses TRBV7-9 and TRBJ2-2; D is possibly TRBD1 (6 bases). Looked up from germline, CDR1 is SEHNR and CDR2 is FQNEAQ (reference sequence). V lost 4 bases, J lost 6 bases, and 12 bases lay in between. The CDR3 runs 14 residues. This CDR3 is CASSSFTGPGELFF. The CDR3 DNA is TGTGCCAGCAGCTCATTCACAGGGCCCGGGGAGCTGTTTTTT.

This clonotype turned up a few times. V gene TRBV30 combines with J gene TRBJ1-3; maybe TRBD1 (6 bases). CDR1 is GTSNPN and CDR2 is SVGIG in the germline V gene (reference sequence). The CDR3 has 15 amino acids. The CDR3 loop is CASQPTGYSGNTIYF. CDR3 nucleotide sequence: TGTGCGTCCCAACCGACAGGCTACTCTGGAAACACCATATATTTT.

In this sample, this clonotype turned up many times. This sequence joins TRBV20-1 and TRBJ2-2; no definite D call. This CDR3 is built from 14 residues. Germline V gene lookup returns CDR1 DFQATT and CDR2 SNEGSKA (reference sequence). V shed 4 bases and J shed 4 bases, with 13 bases lying between them. The CDR3 nucleotides read TGCAGTGCTAAGTCGGTTAAGGGCACCGGGGAGCTGTTTTTT. It yields the protein CSAKSVKGTGELFF.